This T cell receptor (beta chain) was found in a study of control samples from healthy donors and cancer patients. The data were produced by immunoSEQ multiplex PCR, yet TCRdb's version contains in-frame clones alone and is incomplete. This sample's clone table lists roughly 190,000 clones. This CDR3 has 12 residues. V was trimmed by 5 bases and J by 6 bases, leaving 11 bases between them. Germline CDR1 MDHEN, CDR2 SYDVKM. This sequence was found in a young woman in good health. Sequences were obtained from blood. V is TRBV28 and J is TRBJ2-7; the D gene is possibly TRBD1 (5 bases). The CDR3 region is CASSVQGGEQYF. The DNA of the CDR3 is TGTGCCAGCAGTGTTCAGGGCGGCGAGCAGTACTTC.